This T cell receptor (beta chain) was captured by sequencing in a study of T cell repertoires in cytomegalovirus infection. V was clipped by 6 bases and J by 8 bases, with 16 bases between them. Germline loops: CDR1 MNHNY, CDR2 SVGAGI (reference sequence). The CDR3 extends over 13 amino acids. TCRdb recomputed calls from the reads with MiXCR, one row per CDR3 protein. The sample has around 180,000 distinct CDR3 sequences, 25% to 30% seen once. Turning to this clonotype: Its antigen is not identified.

The study, taken as a whole, reports: In two of eight donors, the top clonotype was HLA-C-restricted CMV-specific. Using cumulative public TCR beta family frequency, the authors identified those who carried CMV together with the relevant HLA.

The clonotype was recovered from a human donor in good health (CMV status not recorded). Some clones in this sample may be carry-over from other donors' samples. Sequenced: PBMCs. The chain carries TRBV6-6 and TRBJ1-2, with D unresolved. CDR3 in DNA: TGTGCCAGCAGCCCGAACTTAAAAGGGGGCTACACCTTC. Translating it yields CASSPNLKGGYTF.